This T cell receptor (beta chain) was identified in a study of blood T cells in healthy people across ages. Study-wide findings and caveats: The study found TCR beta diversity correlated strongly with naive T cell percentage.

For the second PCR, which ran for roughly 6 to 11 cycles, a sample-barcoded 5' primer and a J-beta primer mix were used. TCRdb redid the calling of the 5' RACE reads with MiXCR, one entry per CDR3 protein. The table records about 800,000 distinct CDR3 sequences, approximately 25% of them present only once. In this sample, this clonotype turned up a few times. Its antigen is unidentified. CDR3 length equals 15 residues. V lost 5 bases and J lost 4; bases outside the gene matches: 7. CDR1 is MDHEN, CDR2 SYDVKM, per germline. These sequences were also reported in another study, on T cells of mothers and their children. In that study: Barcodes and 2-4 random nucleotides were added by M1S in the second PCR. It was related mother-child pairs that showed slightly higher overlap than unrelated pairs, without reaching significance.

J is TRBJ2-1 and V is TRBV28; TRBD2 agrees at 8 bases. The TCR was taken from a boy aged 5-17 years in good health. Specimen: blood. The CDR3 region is CASSRGAGEYNEQFF. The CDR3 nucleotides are TGTGCCAGCAGTCGAGGAGCGGGAGAGTACAATGAGCAGTTCTTC.